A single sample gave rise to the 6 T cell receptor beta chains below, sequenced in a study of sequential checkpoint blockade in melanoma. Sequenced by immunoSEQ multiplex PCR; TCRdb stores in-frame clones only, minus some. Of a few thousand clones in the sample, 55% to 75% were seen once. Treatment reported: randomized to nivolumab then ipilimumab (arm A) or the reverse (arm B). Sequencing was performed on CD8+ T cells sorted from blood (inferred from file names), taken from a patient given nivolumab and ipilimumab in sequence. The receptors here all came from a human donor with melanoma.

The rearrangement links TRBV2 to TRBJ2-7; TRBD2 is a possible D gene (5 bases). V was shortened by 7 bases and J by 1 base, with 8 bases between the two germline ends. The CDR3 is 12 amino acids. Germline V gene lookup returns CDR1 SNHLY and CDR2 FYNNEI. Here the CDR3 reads CASIGGSYEQYF. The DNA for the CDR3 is TGTGCCAGCATTGGAGGTTCCTACGAGCAGTACTTC.

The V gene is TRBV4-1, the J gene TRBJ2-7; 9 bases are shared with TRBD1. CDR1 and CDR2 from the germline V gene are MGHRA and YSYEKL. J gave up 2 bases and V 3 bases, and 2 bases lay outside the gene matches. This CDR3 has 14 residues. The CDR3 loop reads CASSHNRGPYEQYF. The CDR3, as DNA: TGCGCCAGCAGCCATAACAGGGGGCCCTACGAGCAGTACTTC.

CDR3 sequence reads: CASSYGGEGGTEAFF. CDR3 nucleotide sequence: TGTGCCAGCAGTTACGGGGGGGAAGGAGGCACTGAAGCTTTCTTT. V usage is TRBV6-5 and J usage is TRBJ1-1; possibly TRBD1 for D (5 bases). V was cut by 2 bases and J by 4 bases, with 14 bases left in between. The CDR3 totals 15 residues. Per the germline V gene, CDR1 is MNHEY and CDR2 is SVGAGI.

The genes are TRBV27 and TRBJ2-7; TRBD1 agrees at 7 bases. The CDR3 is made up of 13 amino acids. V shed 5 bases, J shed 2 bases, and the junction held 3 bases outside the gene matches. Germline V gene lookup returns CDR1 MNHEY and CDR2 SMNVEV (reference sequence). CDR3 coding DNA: TGTGCCAGCAGTCCGGGACAGCCCTACGAGCAGTACTTC. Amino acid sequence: CASSPGQPYEQYF.

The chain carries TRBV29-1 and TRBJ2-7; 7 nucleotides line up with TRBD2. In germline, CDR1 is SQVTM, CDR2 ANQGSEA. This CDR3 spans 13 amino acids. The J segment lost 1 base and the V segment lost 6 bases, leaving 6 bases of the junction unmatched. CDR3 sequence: CSVLLAESYEQYF. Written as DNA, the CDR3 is TGCAGCGTCCTTCTAGCGGAATCCTACGAGCAGTACTTC.

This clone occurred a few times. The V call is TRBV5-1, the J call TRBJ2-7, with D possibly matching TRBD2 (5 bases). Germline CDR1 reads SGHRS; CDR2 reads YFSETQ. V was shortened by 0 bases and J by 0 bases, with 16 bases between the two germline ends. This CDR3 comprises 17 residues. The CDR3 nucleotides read TGCGCCAGCAGCTTGGTCTATGGGTTTGGGAGCTCCTACGAGCAGTACTTC. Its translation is CASSLVYGFGSSYEQYF.